The clone carrying this T cell receptor (beta chain) was detected ten times or more. Its specificity is unknown. Using its own MiXCR run on the 5' RACE reads, TCRdb lists one record per CDR3 protein. The table lists over 15,000 distinct CDR3 sequences, about 10% of them singletons. This CDR3 has 15 residues. Germline trimming cut 9 bases from V and 2 bases from J; bases unmatched to any gene: 10. Germline values: CDR1 SGHDT, CDR2 YYEEEE. The sorted libraries took under 1.2 million CD4+ or CD8+ T cells. The source of the sample is a study of neurological immune-mediated disorders. General observations from the study: Private repertoires in all groups were suggested by the absence of shared CDR3 amino acid sequences among expanded clones across subjects.

The sequence was obtained from a man aged 50 to 59 in good health. The sample comprised CD8+ T cells from blood. The chain employs TRBV5-6 and TRBJ2-2; 7 bases map to TRBD1. The CDR3 nucleotides are TGTGCCACAGAGAACGGACAGGTTAACACCGGGGAGCTGTTTTTT. Amino acids: CATENGQVNTGELFF.